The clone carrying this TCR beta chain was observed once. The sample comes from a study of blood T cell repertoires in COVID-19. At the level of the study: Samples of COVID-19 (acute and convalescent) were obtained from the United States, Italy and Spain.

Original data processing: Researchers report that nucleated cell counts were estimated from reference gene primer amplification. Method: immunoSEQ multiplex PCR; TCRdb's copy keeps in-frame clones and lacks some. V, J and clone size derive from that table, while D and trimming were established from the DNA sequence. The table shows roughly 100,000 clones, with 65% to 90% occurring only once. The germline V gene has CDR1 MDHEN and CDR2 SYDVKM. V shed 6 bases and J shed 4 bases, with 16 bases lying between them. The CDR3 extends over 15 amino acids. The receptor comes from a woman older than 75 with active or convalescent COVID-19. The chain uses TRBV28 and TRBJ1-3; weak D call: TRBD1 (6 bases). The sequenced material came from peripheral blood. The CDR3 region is CASSNLQGTGNTIYF. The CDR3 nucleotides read TGTGCCAGCAGCAACCTACAGGGTACAGGAAACACCATATATTTT.